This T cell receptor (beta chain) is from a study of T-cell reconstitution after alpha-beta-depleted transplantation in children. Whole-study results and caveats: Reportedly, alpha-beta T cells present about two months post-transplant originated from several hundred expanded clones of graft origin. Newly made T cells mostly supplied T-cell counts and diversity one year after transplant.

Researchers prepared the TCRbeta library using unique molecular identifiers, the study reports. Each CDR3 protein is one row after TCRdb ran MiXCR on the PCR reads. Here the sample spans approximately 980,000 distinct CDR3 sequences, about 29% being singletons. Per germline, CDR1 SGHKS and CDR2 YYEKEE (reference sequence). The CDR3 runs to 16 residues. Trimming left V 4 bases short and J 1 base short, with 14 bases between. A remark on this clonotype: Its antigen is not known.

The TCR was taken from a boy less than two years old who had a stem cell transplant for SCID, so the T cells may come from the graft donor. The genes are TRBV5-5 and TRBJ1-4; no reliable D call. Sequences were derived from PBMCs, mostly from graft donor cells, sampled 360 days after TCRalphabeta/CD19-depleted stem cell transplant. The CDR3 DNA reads TGTGCCAGCAGCGGGATCGGTGCCCAAACTAATGAAAAACTGTTTTTT. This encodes CASSGIGAQTNEKLFF.